Given below is one TCR beta chain in context. The target antigen is unknown. The sample comes from a study of shared clonotypes between healthy human individuals. Study-level results: A generally larger estimated richness was seen in naive subsets than in memory subsets. Some naive CD4 clonotypes, around 4.9%, turned up in common across a handful of donors.

Germline V gives CDR1 MNHEY, CDR2 SMNVEV (reference sequence). This CDR3 comprises 15 residues. Losses at the gene ends were 5 bases for V and 5 bases for J; bases not matched to a gene: 10. Profiling relied on immunoSEQ multiplex PCR, and the TCRdb table lists in-frame clones only, not all of them. The sample has roughly 650,000 clones, approximately 97% seen once. This TCR came from a woman aged 25-40 years in good health. The source material was naive CD4+ T cells sorted from blood. The subset was: CD45RA+ positively selected. The gene calls are TRBV27 and TRBJ2-7; 9 nucleotides agree with TRBD1. The CDR3 region is CASSPRQGDLNEQYF. In DNA, the CDR3 is TGTGCCAGCAGTCCAAGACAGGGGGACTTGAACGAGCAGTACTTC.